The entry that follows covers one T cell receptor beta chain sequence. Its specificity is unknown. The data are from a study of T cells in Graves' hyperthyroidism and ophthalmopathy. Study-level results: Separating ophthalmopathy from stable hyperthyroidism was achieved by a 13 V-J model.

Amplification yielded TCR beta CDR3 regions, with RNA transcripts as the source. The HTBI primer set was used in a first-round RT-PCR of the TCR CDR3. One entry per CDR3 protein results from TCRdb running MiXCR on the multiplex PCR reads. Among about 640,000 distinct CDR3 sequences listed, just under 45% were seen once. V shed 0 bases and J 7 bases; nucleotides not matched to a gene: 1. The length of the CDR3 is 16 residues. The germline V gene has CDR1 SGHTA and CDR2 FQGTGA. This chain joins TRBV7-3 and TRBJ2-2, with 14 bases fitting TRBD2. The receptor comes from an adult man with Graves' disease, either hyperthyroidism or ophthalmopathy (not recorded which). The sample was peripheral blood or thyroid tissue (not recorded which). The CDR3 DNA reads TGTGCCAGCAGCTTAACCGGACTAGCGGGAGGCGGGGAGCTGTTTTTT. Translated, it gives CASSLTGLAGGGELFF.